This T cell receptor beta chain was sequenced during a study of spatial heterogeneity in lung cancer. Background on the study: The mean occurrence of each unique TCR and UMI combination in raw reads exceeded nine. Notes on the study in general: Tracking of tumor mutation counts was seen in expanded intratumoral alpha and beta TCR counts.

The CDR3 has 14 residues. The V gene's germline CDR1 is SEHNR and CDR2 FQNEAQ (reference sequence). V was trimmed by 0 bases and J by 0 bases, leaving 5 bases between them. Regarding time point: sample taken at primary tumor resection. The donors comprised 70 to 85 untreated early-stage non-small cell lung cancer patients. No cell sorting; template was whole RNA from tumor, lung tissue or PBMC. Carried by each TCR cDNA molecule was a unique molecular identifier. Each CDR3 protein gets one entry after TCRdb re-called the 5' RACE reads with MiXCR. The repertoire includes fewer than 5,000 distinct CDR3 sequences, about 6.2% of them detected once, and 15% to 20% sits in the top ten. By share, this clonotype ranks as medium-sized. Antigen specificity is unknown.

The chain joins TRBV7-9 to TRBJ1-1; no clear D gene. This specimen was lung tumor tissue, taken at surgery. This TCR was recovered from a male donor with early-stage non-small cell lung cancer. The CDR3 loop reads CASSLAGVNTEAFF. DNA for the CDR3: TGTGCCAGCAGCTTAGCTGGGGTGAACACTGAAGCTTTCTTT. Full variable domain (rest looked up from reference TRBV7-9 and TRBJ1-1): DTGVSQNPRHKITKRGQNVTFRCDPISEHNRLYWYRQTLGQGPEFLTYFQNEAQLEKSRLLSDRFSAERPKGSFSTLEIQRTEQGDSAMYLCASSLAGVNTEAFFGQGTRLTVV.